This TCR beta chain was retrieved from a study of CD4 T cells in relation to SARS-CoV-2 and coronaviruses. Study details: No peptide or an HIV-1 Nef peptide pool served as negative control.

Using immunoSEQ multiplex PCR, the repertoire was profiled, and TCRdb retains in-frame clones only, with some absent. The table has about 28,000 clones, around two thirds seen once. V lost 4 bases to trimming and J lost 3 bases, with 17 bases between them. In germline, CDR1 is LNHNV, CDR2 YYDKDF (reference sequence). CDR3 size: 16 residues. The unexposed donors gave CD4+ T cells in 2011-2018, prior to COVID-19. Isolation of CD4+ T cells took place after 10 days in culture. For this clone: Its cognate antigen is unknown.

Sequencing was performed on CD4+ T cells from PBMCs, cultured in vitro. The V call is TRBV15, the J call TRBJ2-3; the D is unclear. This receptor was taken from a human donor in good health. The CDR3 nucleotides read TGTGCCACCAGCACGGCCGTCTTAGGGAAAACAGATACGCAGTATTTT. It codes for CATSTAVLGKTDTQYF.